This T cell receptor beta chain was captured by sequencing in a study of T cells in Graves' hyperthyroidism and ophthalmopathy. Study-wide results and caveats: Ophthalmopathy cases were set apart from stable hyperthyroidism by a 13 V-J model.

Amplification of TCR beta CDR3 regions used RNA as the template. An initial round of RT-PCR targeting the TCR CDR3 relied on the HTBI primer set. From the multiplex PCR reads, TCRdb called clonotypes with MiXCR, one entry per CDR3 protein. The sample carries about 340,000 distinct CDR3 sequences, 21% recorded once. The CDR3 runs to 14 residues. Trimming stripped 4 bases from V and 2 bases from J, with 9 bases between. Looked up from germline, CDR1 is SNHLY and CDR2 is FYNNEI. This clonotype appeared many times. Its antigen is unidentified. Uncontrolled infection, other autoimmune disease, pregnancy or lactation excluded patients. Clinical symptoms, serum thyroxine and TRAb, thyroid ultrasound and orbital computed tomography together formed the diagnostic basis. The source of the PBMCs was over 8.5 ml of fresh peripheral blood.

The sequenced sample was blood. The TCR sequence derives from a woman between 50 and 59 years old with Graves' hyperthyroidism. The chain employs TRBV2 and TRBJ2-4; a possible D gene is TRBD1 (5 bases). In DNA, the CDR3 is TGTGCCAGCAGTGGTTCAGGGCCCAAAAACATTCAGTACTTC. It yields the protein CASSGSGPKNIQYF.